In its sample, the clone carrying this T cell receptor beta chain was seen once. Its antigen is still unknown. The data belong to a study of T cell responses to AZD1222 COVID-19 vaccine. General observations from the study: Mostly white British, mostly female donors; authors suggested clonal diversity may be underestimated. Spike-wide coverage was observed for vaccine-associated CD4 TCRs, with dominant responses at 160-218 and 743-854. Regions left unmutated in variants are reportedly the target of nearly half of spike-specific TCRs.

Some clones are missing from TCRdb's copy, which holds only in-frame ones; the method was immunoSEQ multiplex PCR. Of about 160,000 clones in the sample, 92% are singletons; the top ten hold around 0.98%. V was clipped by 4 bases and J by 4 bases, with 23 bases between them. Germline CDR1 and CDR2: GTSNPN and SVGIG (reference sequence). The CDR3 loop spans 17 amino acids. The chain links TRBV30 to TRBJ1-3, with D possibly matching TRBD1 (6 bases). The TCR comes from an adult who received the AZD1222 COVID-19 vaccine. The sequences come from peripheral blood, collected 28 days after the second AZD1222 dose. The CDR3 reads CAWTQGGADTLGNTIYF. The CDR3 DNA follows: TGTGCCTGGACCCAAGGGGGGGCGGACACGCTCGGAAACACCATATATTTT.